The sequence of this T cell receptor (beta chain) was determined in a study of CD8+CD57+ T cells in acquired aplastic anemia. For the study at large: Sorted CD4+ plus CD8+ cells gave DNA averaging about 3.2 ug. General study results and limits: Significance was not reached for CD8+ Simpson's diversity between patients and controls. About 29 CD8+ CDR3 sequences occurred in both the patients and the controls.

Trimming removed 3 bases from V and 4 bases from J; junction bases left unmatched: 3. Germline V lookup: CDR1 SNHLY, CDR2 FYNNEI. The CDR3 is 14 amino acids. Sequenced patients had shown CD8+CD57+ cell expansion by flow cytometry. Acquired aplastic anemia of severe grade affected all patients. For CDR3 and TCR beta VDJ profiling, genomic DNA was the template used. TCRdb called the reads again in MiXCR, with one record for every CDR3 protein. The sample has 180,000 or so distinct CDR3 sequences, 48% seen once. A single count supports this clonotype. Its specificity is not known. This receptor was taken from a human donor with aplastic anemia. The sequenced material came from sorted CD4+, CD8+, or CD8+CD57+ T cells (not recorded which) from PBMCs. This chain connects TRBV2 to TRBJ1-2, with TRBD1 identical over 9 bases. CDR3 region: CASSDWTGVYGYTF. CDR3 in DNA: TGTGCCAGCAGTGACTGGACAGGGGTCTATGGCTACACCTTC.